Each of the 3 T cell receptor beta chains below was sequenced from the same sample in a study of CXCR3-negative and CXCR3-positive naive CD8 T cells. Study-level results: CXCR3-expressing naive cells carried TRB CDR3s more hydrophobic than those of CXCR3-negative naive cells.

Their target antigens are unknown. TRB cDNA was prepared as libraries by UMI-labeled 5' RACE. TCRdb reprocessed the 5' RACE reads and reports one entry per CDR3 protein, with no DNA. The table lists about 150,000 distinct CDR3 sequences. Specimen: naive CXCR3+ CD8+ T cells from blood. Subset of the sample: CD45RO-CCR7+CD27+CD95- naive CD8+ T cells expressing CXCR3 (TNR3+). The source of these receptors is a human donor in good health. Some clones in this sample may be carry-over from other donors' samples.

This chain connects TRBV10-2 to TRBJ2-7. CDR1 is WSHSY, CDR2 SAAADI, per germline. The CDR3 is 12 amino acids. The CDR3 sequence: CASSETTSEQYF.

This chain joins TRBV11-2 and TRBJ2-5. Per the germline V gene, CDR1 is SGHAT and CDR2 is FQNNGV. The CDR3 totals 16 residues. This CDR3 reads CASSLAAELTQETQYF.

This rearrangement joins TRBV28 to TRBJ2-1; TCRdb gives TRBD2 as the D gene, but with no DNA this cannot be confirmed. The CDR3 runs to 15 residues. Germline CDR1 and CDR2: MDHEN and SYDVKM. CDR3 protein: CASSLSAGGPREQFF.